One and the same sample provided the 27 T cell receptor beta chains below, sequenced in a study of T cell responses to AZD1222 COVID-19 vaccine (dated by TCRdb to the early 2020s). The time point label corresponds to: baseline before first vaccination. Libraries were built with the immunoSEQ multiplex PCR assay. The source is immuneACCESS, and TCRdb retained only in-frame sequences with V and J called. Part of the clones is not carried over; for the studies checked, unresolved V genes explain less than half of this, and the remainder is unexplained. This sample lists 120,000 or so clones; less than 95% were detected once. Clones ranked in the top ten supply 7.2% of the sample. The sequencing used peripheral blood, collected on day 0 of AZD1222 vaccination. Receptor source: an adult in good health.

This clone was seen once. The gene calls are TRBV16 and TRBJ2-7, with 10 bases lining up with TRBD1. Per the germline V gene, CDR1 is KGHSY and CDR2 is FQNENV. This CDR3 region has 15 residues. V lost 4 bases, J lost 7 bases, and 10 bases stayed unmatched. The DNA of the CDR3 is TGTGCCAGCAGCCCCCCCGGGACAGGGGCCGAGGAGCAGTACTTC. It codes for CASSPPGTGAEEQYF.

The genes are TRBV7-9 and TRBJ2-5, with a tentative D call TRBD1 (5 bases). Germline CDR1 reads SEHNR; CDR2 reads FQNEAQ (reference sequence). The ends were cut back, 3 bases at V and 3 bases at J, with 14 bases in the middle. This CDR3 has 15 amino acids. The CDR3 here is CASSLGNWGEETQYF. In nucleotides, the CDR3 is TGTGCCAGCAGCTTGGGGAATTGGGGCGAAGAGACCCAGTACTTC.

This clone occurred once. V gene TRBV9 combines with J gene TRBJ2-7; TRBD2 matches at 8 bases. This CDR3 comprises 17 residues. Trimming cost V 3 bases and J 3 bases; bases outside gene matches: 14. Germline CDR1 SGDLS, CDR2 YYNGEE. CDR3 sequence reads: CASSALGRAGGNYEQYF. The CDR3 DNA is TGTGCCAGCAGCGCCCTCGGTAGGGCGGGAGGTAACTACGAGCAGTACTTC.

The CDR3 is CASSRLAGGPSGKLGTDTQYF. The DNA for the CDR3 is TGTGCCAGCAGCCGCTTAGCGGGAGGGCCCTCGGGCAAATTAGGCACAGATACGCAGTATTTT. The gene calls are TRBV13 and TRBJ2-3; 11 bases map to TRBD2. This CDR3 region has 21 residues. The ends lost 5 bases at V and 1 base at J; junction bases unmatched: 20. Germline V lookup: CDR1 PRHDT, CDR2 FYEKMQ (reference sequence).

The rearrangement links TRBV4-1 to TRBJ2-1; D unresolved. CDR3 length: 16 residues. CDR1 is MGHRA, CDR2 YSYEKL, per germline. V was cut by 0 bases and J by 4 bases, with 13 bases left in between. Written as DNA, the CDR3 is TGCGCCAGCAGCCAAGATCGCGGAGTTAGGTACAATGAGCAGTTCTTC. It translates to CASSQDRGVRYNEQFF.

V gene TRBV18 combines with J gene TRBJ1-3; no clear D. V was pared by 6 bases and J by 2 bases, with 8 bases between. Germline V lookup: CDR1 KGHSH, CDR2 LQKENI. The CDR3 length is 13 residues. CDR3 region: CASSGGPGNTIYF. CDR3 DNA sequence: TGTGCCAGCTCCGGCGGACCTGGAAACACCATATATTTT.

This chain connects TRBV6-5 to TRBJ2-7; possible D gene TRBD2, 5 bases. Germline loops: CDR1 MNHEY, CDR2 SVGAGI. V lost 0 bases and J 4 bases, leaving 16 bases between the germline ends. The CDR3 is made up of 16 amino acids. The CDR3 nucleotides read TGTGCCAGCAGTTACTCGAATTATGGGGAGTTGTACGAGCAGTACTTC. Protein: CASSYSNYGELYEQYF.

V gene TRBV6-1 combines with J gene TRBJ1-3, with no clear D. V was clipped by 2 bases and J by 0 bases, with 5 bases between them. The CDR3 has 14 amino acids. Looked up from germline, CDR1 is MNHNS and CDR2 is SASEGT. The DNA of the CDR3 is TGTGCCAGCAGTGAACAGAACTCTGGAAACACCATATATTTT. This gives the protein CASSEQNSGNTIYF.

This clone was counted a single time. This chain connects TRBV19 to TRBJ2-5, with D possibly being TRBD2 (6 bases). The CDR3 sequence is 14 residues long. V dropped 2 bases and J dropped 1 base, with 8 bases sitting between them. CDR1 LNHDA and CDR2 SQIVND come from the germline V gene (reference sequence). This CDR3 reads CASSITGSQETQYF. Written as DNA, the CDR3 is TGTGCCAGTAGTATAACCGGGAGCCAAGAGACCCAGTACTTC.

V gene TRBV6-5 combines with J gene TRBJ1-1; maybe TRBD1 (6 bases). CDR1 and CDR2 (germline): MNHEY, SVGAGI. The CDR3 is made up of 13 amino acids. Trimming stripped 6 bases from V and 6 bases from J, with 14 bases between. Here the CDR3 reads CASSSNRDAEAFF. Written as DNA, the CDR3 is TGTGCCAGCAGCTCCAACAGGGACGCTGAAGCTTTCTTT.

The rearrangement links TRBV2 to TRBJ1-2; D unclear. The length of the CDR3 is 13 residues. Germline V gene lookup returns CDR1 SNHLY and CDR2 FYNNEI. Trimming cost V 7 bases and J 8 bases, with 17 bases left between them. CDR3 loop: CASTPGLMRGYTF. CDR3 nucleotide sequence: TGTGCCAGCACCCCGGGCCTCATGCGGGGCTACACCTTC.

The rearrangement links TRBV12-3 or TRBV12-4 to TRBJ2-4; D remains ambiguous. The CDR3 is 13 amino acids. Trimming removed 8 bases from V and 0 bases from J, with 8 bases in between. In DNA, the CDR3 is TGTGCCAGCGGAGATTTAGCCAAAAACATTCAGTACTTC. This sequence encodes CASGDLAKNIQYF.

This chain connects TRBV4-1 to TRBJ1-1, with D possibly being TRBD1 (6 bases). Germline assignment: CDR1 MGHRA and CDR2 YSYEKL. The V and J ends lost 3 bases and 4 bases respectively, with 12 bases between them. CDR3 length equals 14 residues. CDR3 bases: TGCGCCAGCAGCCACCGACAGGTTGGCACTGAAGCTTTCTTT. This codes for CASSHRQVGTEAFF.

CDR3 in DNA: TGCAGTGCTAGTGTGAGTGGGAGCTCCTACAATGAGCAGTTCTTC. It is translated as CSASVSGSSYNEQFF. The chain combines TRBV20-1 with TRBJ2-1, with a weak D call TRBD2 (5 bases). CDR1 and CDR2 (germline): DFQATT, SNEGSKA (reference sequence). This CDR3 has 15 residues. The V and J ends lost 3 bases and 0 bases respectively, with 12 bases between them.

V gene TRBV28 combines with J gene TRBJ2-5; TRBD2 matches 8 bases. Germline V gene data show CDR1 as MDHEN and CDR2 as SYDVKM. After removal of 7 bases from V and 4 bases from J, the junction contained 8 bases not matched to a gene. The CDR3 extends over 14 amino acids. The CDR3 nucleotides are TGTGCCAGCACCACTTACCGGGGGGGAGAGACCCAGTACTTC. This gives the protein CASTTYRGGETQYF.

The chain recombines TRBV24-1 with TRBJ2-1; D might be TRBD2 (6 bases). Germline V gene data show CDR1 as KGHDR and CDR2 as SFDVKD. The CDR3 length is 16 residues. V was shortened by 12 bases and J by 0 bases, with 20 bases between the two germline ends. The CDR3 sequence is CASSDGRTLSYNEQFF. The CDR3, as DNA: TGTGCCTCAAGCGACGGGAGAACTCTCTCCTACAATGAGCAGTTCTTC.

The rearrangement links TRBV7-2 to TRBJ1-3; TRBD1 might be the D (5 bases). CDR1 SGHTA and CDR2 FQGNSA come from the germline V gene. Trimming took 1 base from V and 2 from J, leaving 9 bases between them. The CDR3 has 15 amino acids. CDR3 region: CASSLVGAAGNTIYF. CDR3 nucleotides: TGTGCCAGCAGCTTAGTAGGGGCCGCTGGAAACACCATATATTTT.

The gene calls are TRBV7-3 and TRBJ2-5; D call uncertain. The germline CDR1 and CDR2 sequences are SGHTA and FQGTGA. The CDR3 covers 13 residues. V was cut by 0 bases and J by 4 bases, with 6 bases left in between. CDR3 bases: TGTGCCAGCAGCTTAACATGGGGAGAGACCCAGTACTTC. This gives the protein CASSLTWGETQYF.

The genes are TRBV3-1 (or the pseudogene TRBV3-2) and TRBJ2-7; D is undetermined. Trimming took 3 bases from V and 5 from J, leaving 5 bases between them. From germline, CDR1 is LGHDT and CDR2 YNNKEL (reference sequence). This CDR3 is built from 11 residues. This CDR3 is CASSHLHEQYF. CDR3 bases: TGTGCCAGCAGCCATCTCCACGAGCAGTACTTC.

The chain couples TRBV7-9 to TRBJ1-2, with a tentative D call TRBD1 (5 bases). CDR3 size: 11 residues. Trimming took 11 bases from V and 2 from J, leaving 9 bases between them. CDR1 is SEHNR and CDR2 is FQNEAQ in the germline V gene (reference sequence). For the CDR3, the DNA is TGTGCCGAGGGGTACAACTATGGCTACACCTTC. Translating gives CAEGYNYGYTF.

The gene calls are TRBV7-9 and TRBJ2-1, with TRBD2 matching 11 bases. CDR1 SEHNR and CDR2 FQNEAQ come from the germline V gene (reference sequence). This CDR3 is built from 16 residues. Losses at the gene ends were 3 bases for V and 7 bases for J; bases not matched to a gene: 8. The CDR3 here is CASSFLLASGRNEQFF. CDR3 sequence (DNA): TGTGCCAGCAGCTTTCTGTTGGCTAGCGGGAGGAATGAGCAGTTCTTC.

The V gene is TRBV6-5, the J gene TRBJ1-1; 8 bases fit TRBD1. The CDR3 is made up of 14 amino acids. The V segment lost 4 bases and the J segment 4 bases; nucleotides outside the gene matches: 5. The germline V gene encodes CDR1 MNHEY and CDR2 SVGAGI. CDR3 loop: CASSSTDRGTEAFF. DNA of the CDR3: TGTGCCAGCAGTTCCACAGACAGGGGCACTGAAGCTTTCTTT.

The chain joins TRBV28 to TRBJ2-1; D possibly corresponds to TRBD2 (5 bases). V was clipped by 6 bases and J by 8 bases, with 11 bases between them. Germline CDR1 is MDHEN and CDR2 is SYDVKM. This CDR3 spans 12 amino acids. CDR3 sequence: CASSLEGYEQFF. As DNA, the CDR3 is TGTGCCAGCAGCCTCGAGGGTTATGAGCAGTTCTTC.

This clone came up a few times. The chain combines TRBV5-1 with TRBJ2-7; either TRBD1 or TRBD2 may fit D (6 bases each). Germline V lookup: CDR1 SGHRS, CDR2 YFSETQ. V gave up 4 bases and J gave up 11 bases, with 16 bases separating them. The CDR3 loop spans 12 amino acids. CDR3: CASSRGAGPEYF. For the CDR3, the DNA is TGCGCCAGCAGCAGGGGGGCGGGGCCGGAGTACTTC.

The gene calls are TRBV19 and TRBJ1-4, with no clear D. This CDR3 has 18 residues. The germline V gene has CDR1 LNHDA and CDR2 SQIVND (reference sequence). The V end was cut by 6 bases, the J end by 4 bases, with 24 bases between. The CDR3 region has the DNA TGTGCCAGTAGCTTGTATGGACCCTGGAAAGGAAATAATGAAAAACTGTTTTTT. Protein product: CASSLYGPWKGNNEKLFF. Variable domain in full (rest from reference TRBV19 and TRBJ1-4): DGGITQSPKYLFRKEGQNVTLSCEQNLNHDAMYWYRQDPGQGLRLIYYSQIVNDFQKGDIAEGYSVSREKKESFPLTVTSAQKNPTAFYLCASSLYGPWKGNNEKLFFGSGTQLSVL.

The rearrangement links TRBV5-1 to TRBJ2-2; perhaps TRBD2 as D (5 bases). V was shortened by 4 bases and J by 5 bases, with 18 bases between the two germline ends. Looked up from germline, CDR1 is SGHRS and CDR2 is YFSETQ. CDR3 length: 16 amino acids. DNA of the CDR3: TGCGCCAGCAGCCCTGTTCTGTCCTCGGGGACCGGGGAGCTGTTTTTT. Translated: CASSPVLSSGTGELFF.

This clone is a singleton in its sample. The chain has TRBV10-2 and TRBJ2-7; D gene uncertain. The CDR3 runs to 10 residues. Germline V gene lookup returns CDR1 WSHSY and CDR2 SAAADI. The V end lost 8 bases, the J end lost 7 bases, and 9 bases lay between the germline ends. DNA of the CDR3: TGCGCCAGCGCGCAAGGTGAGCAGTACTTC. It codes for CASAQGEQYF.